Below are 16 T cell receptor beta chains sequenced from a single sample in a study of T cells after yellow fever vaccination (dated by TCRdb to between 2018 and 2020). Library construction relied on 5' RACE. Instrument used: Illumina HiSeq 2500. TCRdb reran the public reads through fastp at Q25 and MiXCR, keeping productive beta chains. Entries that share a CDR3 protein sequence are merged under the most common genes and DNA. The sample table records around 230,000 distinct CDR3 sequences; 6.7% of these occur just once. Around 1.1% of the sample is in the top ten clones. The intended sense of this specimen's treatment or condition label: live attenuated yellow fever vaccine strain. Sequencing used CD4+ T cells sorted from PBMCs, obtained on the day of the yellow fever booster vaccination. The receptors were sampled from a man aged 30 to 39 who received the YFV17D yellow fever vaccine.

This rearrangement joins TRBV4-1 to TRBJ2-7; D unclear. The CDR3 is 16 residues long. Germline CDR1 and CDR2: MGHRA and YSYEKL. Trimming shortened V by 0 bases and J by 7 bases, and 19 bases separated the two germline ends. CDR3 nucleotides: TGCGCCAGCAGCCAAGATCTTACACGGGTCAATTGGGAGCAGTACTTC. This sequence encodes CASSQDLTRVNWEQYF.

This rearrangement joins TRBV11-3 to TRBJ2-5, with D perhaps given as TRBD1 or TRBD2 (7 bases each). V lost 5 bases, J lost 2 bases, and 12 bases lay in between. CDR3 length: 14 amino acids. In germline, CDR1 is SGHNT, CDR2 YENEEA. The CDR3 reads CASSPGGAQETQYF. The CDR3 DNA sequence: TGTGCCAGCAGCCCAGGGGGGGCGCAAGAGACCCAGTACTTC.

The V gene is TRBV20-1, the J gene TRBJ2-7; D gene uncertain. Germline CDR1 reads DFQATT; CDR2 reads SNEGSKA (reference sequence). V lost 0 bases to trimming and J lost 1 base, with 7 bases between them. The CDR3 length is 13 residues. This CDR3 is CSARDVSSYEQYF. The CDR3 coding sequence is TGCAGTGCTAGAGATGTCAGTTCCTACGAGCAGTACTTC.

Only a few counts were recorded for this clonotype. The rearrangement links TRBV7-6 to TRBJ2-7; D is unresolved. V lost 0 bases and J 6 bases, leaving 3 bases between the germline ends. Per germline, CDR1 SGHVS and CDR2 FNYEAQ. This CDR3 contains 11 residues. The CDR3 loop is CASSLAAEQYF. CDR3 sequence (DNA): TGTGCCAGCAGCTTAGCGGCCGAGCAGTACTTC.

This clonotype was detected only a few times. The chain employs TRBV18 and TRBJ1-1, with D unclear. V lost 1 base and J 1 base, leaving 4 bases between the germline ends. Germline CDR1 and CDR2: KGHSH and LQKENI. The CDR3 has 13 amino acids. The CDR3 nucleotides read TGTGCCAGCTCACCACGGCAGAACACTGAAGCTTTCTTT. It codes for CASSPRQNTEAFF.

This clonotype has a handful of counts. This rearrangement joins TRBV6-1 to TRBJ2-4, with D perhaps TRBD2 (6 bases). The CDR3 extends over 14 amino acids. Germline V gene data show CDR1 as MNHNS and CDR2 as SASEGT. Trimming stripped 7 bases from V and 6 bases from J, with 16 bases between. This CDR3 is CASNPTGSGNIQYF. CDR3 nucleotide sequence: TGTGCCAGCAACCCTACCGGGAGTGGAAACATTCAGTACTTC.

This chain joins TRBV19 and TRBJ1-5; D remains unclear. V was pared by 0 bases and J by 4 bases, with 4 bases between. The CDR3 loop spans 13 amino acids. CDR1 is LNHDA and CDR2 is SQIVND in the germline V gene (reference sequence). CDR3: CASSIEGNQPQHF. The CDR3 DNA sequence: TGTGCCAGTAGTATAGAGGGTAATCAGCCCCAGCATTTT.

The chain couples TRBV14 to TRBJ2-3, with D perhaps TRBD1 (6 bases). Germline V CDR1 and CDR2: SGHDN, FVKESK. V lost 4 bases to trimming and J lost 6 bases, with 14 bases between them. CDR3 length equals 14 residues. The CDR3 DNA reads as TGTGCCAGCAGCCGCCAACAGGGCATCGATACGCAGTATTTT. Its protein product is CASSRQQGIDTQYF.

This clonotype was counted at least ten times. The J gene is TRBJ2-1, the V gene TRBV2; perhaps TRBD2 as D (5 bases). V gave up 0 bases and J gave up 10 bases, with 13 bases separating them. CDR3 length equals 14 residues. Germline values: CDR1 SNHLY, CDR2 FYNNEI. CDR3: CASSEARVLVEQFF. The DNA of the CDR3 is TGTGCCAGCAGTGAAGCGCGGGTTCTGGTAGAGCAGTTCTTC.

The chain recombines TRBV5-5 with TRBJ2-3; perhaps TRBD2 as D (6 bases). In germline, CDR1 is SGHKS, CDR2 YYEKEE (reference sequence). The CDR3 covers 16 residues. Trimming pared 1 base from V and 3 bases from J, leaving 15 bases between. As DNA, the CDR3 is TGTGCCAGCAGCTTGATCCTCTCGGGAGATACAGATACGCAGTATTTT. Protein product: CASSLILSGDTDTQYF.

There are many counts of this clonotype. The chain links TRBV5-1 to TRBJ2-3, with unresolved D. The CDR3 is 13 residues long. The germline gives CDR1 SGHRS, CDR2 YFSETQ. V lost 7 bases and J lost 1, with 10 bases in between. The CDR3 DNA sequence: TGCGCCAGCCAAGAGACGGGCACAGATACGCAGTATTTT. It is translated as CASQETGTDTQYF.

This clonotype was detected ten times or more. This chain uses TRBV20-1 with TRBJ2-5, with 7 bases lining up with TRBD2. The CDR3 is 13 amino acids. Germline CDR1 is DFQATT and CDR2 is SNEGSKA (reference sequence). With 6 bases clipped from V and 5 bases from J, the junction kept 9 bases outside the gene matches. CDR3 amino acids: CSAPRGTMETQYF. The CDR3 coding sequence is TGCAGTGCCCCCCGAGGGACTATGGAGACCCAGTACTTC.

This clonotype showed up just a few times. The gene calls are TRBV7-2 and TRBJ2-5; 8 bases fit TRBD1. This CDR3 has 15 amino acids. Germline V CDR1 and CDR2: SGHTA, FQGNSA. V shed 1 base and J 4 bases; nucleotides not matched to a gene: 5. The CDR3 is CASSLGLQGGETQYF. DNA for the CDR3: TGTGCCAGCAGCTTAGGATTACAGGGGGGAGAGACCCAGTACTTC.

This clonotype was observed at least ten times. CDR3 region: CASSQGQGGTEAFF. The CDR3 DNA follows: TGTGCCAGCAGCCAGGGACAGGGTGGGACTGAAGCTTTCTTT. J is TRBJ1-1 and V is TRBV3-1; 9 bases align to TRBD1. The CDR3 consists of 14 residues. Germline trimming cut 3 bases from V and 5 bases from J; bases unmatched to any gene: 4. Germline assignment: CDR1 LGHDT and CDR2 YNNKEL (reference sequence).

CDR3 nucleotide sequence: TGTGCCAGCAGTACCGGGACAGGGGTTTCACCCCTCCACTTT. Protein sequence: CASSTGTGVSPLHF. The V and J genes are TRBV6-2 or TRBV6-3 and TRBJ1-6; 10 bases map to TRBD1. This CDR3 has 14 amino acids. V gave up 5 bases and J gave up 9 bases; unmatched junction bases: 4. CDR1 and CDR2 (germline): MNHEY, SVGEGT.

Of note for this clonotype: The junction departs from the called germline gene at one end, perhaps through a read error. This chain connects TRBV5-6 to TRBJ1-2, with D perhaps matching TRBD1 (6 bases). The CDR3 has 15 residues. Germline lookup yields CDR1 SGHDT and CDR2 YYEEEE. CDR3 coding DNA: TGTGCCAGCAGTTTGGGGGCAGGGATGGGCTATGGCTACACCTTC. It translates to CASSLGAGMGYGYTF. Using reference TRBV5-6 and TRBJ1-2 for the parts outside the CDR3, the full variable domain is DAGVTQSPTHLIKTRGQQVTLRCSPKSGHDTVSWYQQALGQGPQFIFQYYEEEERQRGNFPDRFSGHQFPNYSSELNVNALLLGDSALYLCASSLGAGMGYGYTFGSGTRLTVV.